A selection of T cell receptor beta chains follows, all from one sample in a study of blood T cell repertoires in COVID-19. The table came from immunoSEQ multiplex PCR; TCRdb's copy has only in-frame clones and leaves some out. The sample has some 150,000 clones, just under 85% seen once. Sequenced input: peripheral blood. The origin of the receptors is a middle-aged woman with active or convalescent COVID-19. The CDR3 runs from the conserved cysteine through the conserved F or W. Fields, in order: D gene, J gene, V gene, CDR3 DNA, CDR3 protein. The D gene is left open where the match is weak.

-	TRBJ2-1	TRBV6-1	TGTGCCAGCAGTGTTACAGGATATTACAATGAGCAGTTCTTC	CASSVTGYYNEQFF
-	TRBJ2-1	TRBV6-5	TGTGCCAGCAGTTACTTAAATGAGCAGTTCTTC	CASSYLNEQFF
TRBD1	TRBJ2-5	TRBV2	TGTGCCAGCAGTGAAATCGGGACAGCTCAAGAGACCCAGTACTTC	CASSEIGTAQETQYF
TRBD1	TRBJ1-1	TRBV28	TGTGCCAGCAGTTTCCCCCGACAGGGGGAGTACGAAGCTTTCTTT	CASSFPRQGEYEAFF
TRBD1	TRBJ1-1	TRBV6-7	TGTGCCAGTTCGACAGGGGTGAACACTGAAGCTTTCTTT	CASSTGVNTEAFF
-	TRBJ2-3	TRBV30	TGTGCCTGGAGTCTGAGCGGGCGGTGGTACACAGATACGCAGTATTTT	CAWSLSGRWYTDTQYF
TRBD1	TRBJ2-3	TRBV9	TGTGCCAGCAGCACCCGAGACAGGGGAAGCACAGATACGCAGTATTTT	CASSTRDRGSTDTQYF
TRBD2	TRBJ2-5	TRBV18	TGTGCCAGCTCACTAGGGTCTAGCGGGATCGCGGAGACCCAGTACTTC	CASSLGSSGIAETQYF
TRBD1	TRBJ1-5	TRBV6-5	TGTGCCAGCCTCCAGGACAGGGGCAATCAGCCCCAGCATTTT	CASLQDRGNQPQHF
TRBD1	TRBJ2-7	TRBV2	TGTGCCAGCAGTTCCCCGGGACAGGGGGCCTACGAGCAGTACTTC	CASSSPGQGAYEQYF
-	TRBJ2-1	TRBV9	TGTGCCAGCAGCCCGACCAGCGGGCCCGACAATGAGCAGTTCTTC	CASSPTSGPDNEQFF